This TCR beta chain is drawn from a study of cytomegalovirus exposure and HLA in healthy donors. Findings and limits, study-wide: At a 0.05 false discovery rate, a later analysis found 16,951 TCR beta sequences to be associated with HLA alleles. Among the most significant clusters, several appeared linked to common viral pathogens in a later analysis.

The primer mix had 60 Vbeta and 13 Jbeta primers. Libraries were prepared by immunoSEQ multiplex PCR; TCRdb keeps only in-frame clonotypes and omits some of them. The data contain some 180,000 clones, about 76% of them singletons. Remarks on this clone: What it recognizes is unknown. Other DNA sequences of this sample code for an identical CDR3.

This clonotype was sampled from a woman aged 18-29 years in good health and CMV-seropositive. Sequenced: PBMCs.

The DNA for the CDR3 is TGTGCCAGCAGCTTAGGTTTAGCGGGGAGCACAGATACGCAGTATTTT. This sequence encodes CASSLGLAGSTDTQYF. The rearrangement joins TRBV11-2 to TRBJ2-3, with 8 bases fitting TRBD2. The CDR3 contains 16 residues. Trimming took 1 base from V and 0 from J; bases not matched to a gene: 3. CDR1 is SGHAT, CDR2 FQNNGV, per germline.